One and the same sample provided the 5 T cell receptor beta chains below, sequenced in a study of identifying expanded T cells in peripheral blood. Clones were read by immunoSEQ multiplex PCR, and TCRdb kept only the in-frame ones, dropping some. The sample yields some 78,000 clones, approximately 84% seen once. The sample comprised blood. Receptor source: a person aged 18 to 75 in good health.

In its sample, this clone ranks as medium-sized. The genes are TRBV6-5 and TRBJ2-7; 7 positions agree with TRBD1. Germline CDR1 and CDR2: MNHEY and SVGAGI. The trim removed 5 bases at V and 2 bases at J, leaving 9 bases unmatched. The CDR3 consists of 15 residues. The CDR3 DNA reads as TGTGCCAGCAGTAAGGACCCCGGGACAGCCTACGAGCAGTACTTC. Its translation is CASSKDPGTAYEQYF.

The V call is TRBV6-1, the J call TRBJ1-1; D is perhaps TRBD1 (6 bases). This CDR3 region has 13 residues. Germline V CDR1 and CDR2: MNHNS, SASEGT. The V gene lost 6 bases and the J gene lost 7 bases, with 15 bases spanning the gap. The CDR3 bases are TGTGCCAGCAGGCACCCGGGACAAGTTGAAGCTTTCTTT. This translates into CASRHPGQVEAFF.

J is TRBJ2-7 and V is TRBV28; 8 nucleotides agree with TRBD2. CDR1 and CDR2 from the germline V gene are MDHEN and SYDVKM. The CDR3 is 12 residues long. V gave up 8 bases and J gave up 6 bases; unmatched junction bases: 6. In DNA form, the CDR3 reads TGTGCCAGCGGAAGCGGGAGTTCCGAGCAGTACTTC. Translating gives CASGSGSSEQYF.

The CDR3 here is CSVEGEREINNEQFF. CDR3 in DNA: TGCAGCGTTGAGGGGGAGCGGGAGATCAACAATGAGCAGTTCTTC. The V gene is TRBV29-1, the J gene TRBJ2-1; 8 nucleotides line up with TRBD2. Germline V CDR1 and CDR2: SQVTM, ANQGSEA. V lost 3 bases to trimming and J lost 5 bases; unmatched junction nucleotides: 9. The CDR3 has 15 amino acids.

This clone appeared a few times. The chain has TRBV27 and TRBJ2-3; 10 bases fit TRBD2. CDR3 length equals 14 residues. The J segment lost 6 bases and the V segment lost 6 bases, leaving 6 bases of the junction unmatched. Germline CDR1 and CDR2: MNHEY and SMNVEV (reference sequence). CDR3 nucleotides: TGTGCCAGCAGACTAGCGGGGCCTGGGGATACGCAGTATTTT. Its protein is CASRLAGPGDTQYF.